This T cell receptor (beta chain) stems from a study of T cells in localized non-small cell lung cancer. Sequencing was performed with immunoSEQ multiplex PCR; in TCRdb, only in-frame clones are kept and a portion is missing. The table records some 52,000 clones, about three quarters of them present only once. Germline CDR1 is SEHNR and CDR2 is FQNEAQ (reference sequence). V lost 4 bases to trimming and J lost 7 bases, with 11 bases between them. The CDR3 is made up of 13 amino acids. The material was PBMCs, obtained before any cancer treatment. The sequence came from a woman aged 40-70 years with stage II lung adenocarcinoma. The chain links TRBV7-9 to TRBJ1-3; no clear D gene. The CDR3 DNA reads as TGTGCCAGCAGCTCCTCTTATTGGAACACCATATATTTT. Its translation is CASSSSYWNTIYF.